This TCR beta chain was found in a study of shared clonotypes between healthy human individuals. The wider study: Sampling drew on donors who were a couple of women and three men aged 18 to 49.

The CDR3 length is 14 residues. The authors split each subset's genomic DNA evenly across several immunoSEQ plates. Generated by immunoSEQ multiplex PCR, the TCRdb table keeps only in-frame clones and is missing some. The sample lists about 2,500,000 clones, more than 80% occurring once. V and J are TRBV21-1 and TRBJ2-7. TRBV21-1 is a listed pseudogene. The sequencing sample was made of naive CD4+ T cells sorted from blood. Subset reported: CD45RA+ positively selected. The receptor was isolated from a man between 18 and 35 years old in good health. The CDR3 nucleotides are TGTGCCAGCACCCCGAAAGGGTTCCCCTACGAGCAGTACTTC. As protein: CASTPKGFPYEQYF.